The source of this TCR beta chain is a study of cytomegalovirus exposure and HLA in healthy donors. 60 Vbeta and 13 Jbeta primers were used in PCR. Clones were read by immunoSEQ multiplex PCR, and TCRdb kept only the in-frame ones, dropping some. The sample carries 150,000 to 200,000 clones, over 65% recorded once. V lost 6 bases, J lost 12 bases, and 21 bases lay in between. Germline CDR1 and CDR2: WNHNN and SYGVQD (reference sequence). The CDR3 is 13 residues long. This clone was detected a few times. As yet, its antigen is unknown. The study, taken as a whole, reports: Fewer than 200 TCR beta chains were listed as cytomegalovirus-associated. Fewer N-insertions (relative to the roughly 660-donor mean) were reportedly seen in an Asian-associated ancestry cluster in a later analysis. Excluded were some V segments that proved indistinguishable, including TRBV6-2 and TRBV6-3.

The TCR sequence derives from a woman aged 40 to 50 in good health and CMV-seronegative. This chain links TRBV10-1 with TRBJ2-7, with D possibly TRBD1 on 7 matching bases. Sequenced: PBMCs. The DNA of the CDR3 is TGCGCCAGCAGCCGGAGGGGGCAATCCGTCGTGTACTTC. Translating it yields CASSRRGQSVVYF.